This TCR beta chain was sequenced during a study of shared clonotypes between healthy human individuals. Whole-study context: Three plates each covered CD4 naive and memory; CD8 naive two, CD8 memory one.

Terminally differentiated effector memory CD45RA+ cells were excluded by CCR7 positive selection of CD45RO-negative cells. Free of recent acute infections or vaccinations, the donors were healthy HIV-negative adults. Study-level results: Roughly 5% of naive CD4 clonotypes were common to a few donors.

The germline gives CDR1 SEHNR, CDR2 FQNEAQ (reference sequence). V gave up 2 bases and J gave up 10 bases, with 8 bases separating them. The CDR3 covers 12 residues. This clone was observed a single time. The antigen is undetermined. Repertoires were generated with immunoSEQ multiplex PCR, while TCRdb's copy carries only in-frame clones and drops some. The sample includes approximately 1.9 million clones, approximately 92% of them seen just once. The clonotype originates from a man between 18 and 29 years old in good health. Some clones in this sample may be carry-over from other donors' samples. Material: naive CD8+ T cells from PBMCs. This chain connects TRBV7-9 to TRBJ2-2; D is uncertain. The CDR3 bases are TGTGCCAGCAGCTTATTAGTTGAGGAGCTGTTTTTT. It translates to CASSLLVEELFF.